This TCR beta chain was sequenced in a study of type 1 regulatory T cells. TCRdb fed the reads into MiXCR, producing one record per CDR3 protein. This sample carries 90,000 to 100,000 distinct CDR3 sequences, about 28% of them seen once, and the ten largest clones take 2% to 2.5%. CDR1 and CDR2 from the germline V gene are LGHDT and YNNKEL (reference sequence). The CDR3 spans 15 residues. The V segment lost 3 bases and the J segment 2 bases; nucleotides outside the gene matches: 4. Material for sequencing was CD4+ T cells, either the whole sample or a sorted fraction (not recorded which). The chain employs TRBV3-1 and TRBJ1-5; 7 nucleotides align to TRBD1. The sequence derives from a human donor in good health. CDR3 loop: CASSHSTGGNQPQHF. CDR3 bases: TGTGCCAGCAGCCATTCTACAGGGGGCAATCAGCCCCAGCATTTT.